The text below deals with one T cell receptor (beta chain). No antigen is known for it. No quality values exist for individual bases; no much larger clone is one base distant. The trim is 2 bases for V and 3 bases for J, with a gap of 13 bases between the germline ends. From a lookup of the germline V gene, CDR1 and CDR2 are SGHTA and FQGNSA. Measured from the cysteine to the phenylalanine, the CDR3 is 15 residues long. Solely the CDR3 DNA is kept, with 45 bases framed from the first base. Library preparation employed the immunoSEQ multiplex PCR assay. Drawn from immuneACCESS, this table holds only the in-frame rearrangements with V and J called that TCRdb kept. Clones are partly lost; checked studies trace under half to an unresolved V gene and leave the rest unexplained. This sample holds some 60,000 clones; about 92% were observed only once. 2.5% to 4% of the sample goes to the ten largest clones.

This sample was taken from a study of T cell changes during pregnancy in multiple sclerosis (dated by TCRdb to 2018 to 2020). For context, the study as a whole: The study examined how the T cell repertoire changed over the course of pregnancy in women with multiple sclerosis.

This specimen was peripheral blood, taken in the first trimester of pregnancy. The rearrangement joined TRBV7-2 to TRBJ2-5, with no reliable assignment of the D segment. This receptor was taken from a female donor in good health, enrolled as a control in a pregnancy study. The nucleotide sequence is TGTGCCAGCAGCTTATGGGCCCGGTCTGAAGAGACCCAGTACTTC. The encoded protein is CASSLWARSEETQYF.